What follows are 8 T cell receptor beta chains derived from one specimen sequenced in a study of Ad26.COV2.S vaccination and SARS-CoV-2 variants. Treatment noted: 15 to 20 received Ad26.COV2.S at low or high dose, single or two shots; five or six received placebo; per-sample allocation not given. Day 63 after the first vaccine or placebo injection was the time point for sampling. The repertoire was sequenced with immunoSEQ multiplex PCR; TCRdb's copy has only in-frame clones and lacks some. The table records fewer than 600,000 clones, 80% to 90% of them present only once. The sample consisted of peripheral blood, taken in a trial of Ad26.COV2.S vaccine versus placebo. The receptors derive from a person between 18 and 59 years old who received the Ad26.COV2.S COVID-19 vaccine or a placebo.

This chain joins TRBV11-2 and TRBJ2-3; 13 bases align to TRBD2. Germline CDR1 and CDR2: SGHAT and FQNNGV. With V trimmed by 3 bases and J by 0 bases, 0 bases remained unmatched. The CDR3 sequence is 16 residues long. The CDR3 DNA reads as TGTGCCAGCAGCTTGACTAGCGGGGGGAGCACAGATACGCAGTATTTT. This translates into CASSLTSGGSTDTQYF.

Comments on this clone: Germline is not matched at one junction end, which may reflect a read error. The gene calls are TRBV6-5 and TRBJ2-2, with 7 bases that match TRBD1. CDR3 length: 14 amino acids. Germline V gene sequence: CDR1 MNHEY, CDR2 SVGAGI. CDR3 DNA: TGTGCCAGCAGATTACAGGGGAACTCCGGGGAGCTGTTTTTT. Its translation is CASRLQGNSGELFF.

The V call is TRBV7-3, the J call TRBJ2-3; perhaps TRBD2 as D (6 bases). The CDR3 covers 15 residues. V lost 2 bases, J lost 0 bases, and 9 bases lay in between. Germline CDR1 SGHTA, CDR2 FQGTGA. CDR3 loop: CASSLGGISTDTQYF. CDR3 nucleotides: TGTGCCAGCAGCTTAGGCGGGATAAGCACAGATACGCAGTATTTT. Together with reference TRBV7-3 and TRBJ2-3, the CDR3 gives the full variable domain: GAGVSQTPSNKVTEKGKYVELRCDPISGHTALYWYRQSLGQGPEFLIYFQGTGAADDSGLPNDRFFAVRPEGSVSTLKIQRTERGDSAVYLCASSLGGISTDTQYFGPGTRLTVL.

The chain employs TRBV3-1 (or the pseudogene TRBV3-2) and TRBJ2-7; the match to TRBD2 covers 15 bases. This CDR3 is 16 amino acids long. With 4 bases clipped from V and 7 bases from J, the junction kept 8 bases outside the gene matches. Per the germline V gene, CDR1 is LGHDT and CDR2 is YNNKEL (reference sequence). The CDR3 DNA is TGTGCCAGCAGCCGCCGGACTAGCGGGGGGGCGTGTGAGCAGTACTTC. The encoded protein is CASSRRTSGGACEQYF.

This clone was seen only a few times. The chain joins TRBV19 to TRBJ1-6; D unresolved. The CDR3 spans 15 residues. Trimming removed 3 bases at V and 8 bases at J, with 14 bases between. Germline CDR1 and CDR2: LNHDA and SQIVND (reference sequence). The CDR3 protein is CASSIERPGDSPLHF. For the CDR3, the DNA is TGTGCCAGTAGTATCGAGAGGCCCGGGGATTCACCCCTCCACTTT.

In this sample, this clone turned up once. The V call is TRBV5-1, the J call TRBJ2-3; TRBD2 matches at 13 bases. CDR3 length: 18 residues. The ends lost 2 bases at V and 1 base at J; junction bases unmatched: 7. CDR1 SGHRS and CDR2 YFSETQ come from the germline V gene. Written as DNA, the CDR3 is TGCGCCAGCAGCTTAACTAGCGGGAGGGCCTCTCGCACAGATACGCAGTATTTT. This translates into CASSLTSGRASRTDTQYF.

The chain has TRBV5-1 and TRBJ2-1; a weak D match, TRBD2 (5 bases). Trimming shortened V by 0 bases and J by 9 bases, and 16 bases separated the two germline ends. Germline V gene lookup returns CDR1 SGHRS and CDR2 YFSETQ. The CDR3 consists of 15 residues. CDR3: CASSLATLVAGEQFF. The CDR3 DNA sequence: TGCGCCAGCAGCTTGGCCACTCTGGTTGCGGGTGAGCAGTTCTTC.

The chain is built from TRBV7-9 and TRBJ1-4; weak D call: TRBD1 (5 bases). With 5 bases removed from V and 0 bases from J, the gap between germline ends came to 16 bases. Germline CDR1 reads SEHNR; CDR2 reads FQNEAQ (reference sequence). The CDR3 is made up of 17 amino acids. The CDR3 region has the DNA TGTGCCAGCAGCCCCTCCGGGACGGCAGCAACTAATGAAAAACTGTTTTTT. It yields the protein CASSPSGTAATNEKLFF.